This T cell receptor (beta chain) was captured in a study of blood T cells in healthy people across ages. Whole-study findings and limits: Because sorting was not performed, PBMCs prevented conclusive naive versus antigen-experienced comparison.

Primed by a sample-barcoded 5' primer and a J-beta primer mix, a second PCR proceeded for 7 to 11 cycles. Every cDNA molecule carried a tag from a template-switch adaptor bearing 12 random nucleotides. A single record per CDR3 protein comes from TCRdb applying MiXCR to the 5' RACE reads. This sample has around 1.7 million distinct CDR3 sequences; roughly 27% occur once, and the top ten carry 7.7%. Regarding this clonotype: As yet, its antigen is unknown.

The donors, healthy Caucasians from Russia, were aged roughly 6 to 90. Germline V CDR1 and CDR2: DFQATT, SNEGSKA (reference sequence). V was trimmed by 1 base and J by 0 bases, leaving 12 bases between them. The CDR3 consists of 15 residues. The gene calls are TRBV20-1 and TRBJ1-1; the D is unclear. Sequenced: blood. The receptor comes from a woman in her 30s in good health. The DNA for the CDR3 is TGCAGTGCTAGAGTTATGGCCACCTTGAACACTGAAGCTTTCTTT. Its translation is CSARVMATLNTEAFF.